This T cell receptor beta chain was found in a study of T cell clones after liver transplantation. Sequencing used immunoSEQ multiplex PCR; TCRdb keeps in-frame clones, though not all of them. The profile shows about 75,000 clones, 90% of them singletons. CDR1 and CDR2 (germline): MNHNY, SVGAGI (reference sequence). J gave up 6 bases and V 8 bases, and 8 bases lay outside the gene matches. The CDR3 length is 15 residues. Sorting of unstimulated PBMCs yielded separate CD3+CD4+ and CD3+CD8+ fractions. Material: CD4+ T cells from blood, obtained before liver transplant. V and J are TRBV6-6 and TRBJ2-1; 12 bases are shared with TRBD2. The sequence was obtained from a human donor who received a liver transplant. CDR3 sequence: CASGERTSGTNEQFF. CDR3 coding DNA: TGTGCCAGCGGGGAACGGACTAGCGGGACCAATGAGCAGTTCTTC.